Each of the 30 T cell receptor beta chains below was sequenced from the same sample in a study of neurological immune-mediated disorders. TCRdb reprocessed the 5' RACE reads via MiXCR and lists one record per CDR3 protein. This sample has more than 95,000 distinct CDR3 sequences; 10% to 11% occur once, and the top ten carry approximately 3.4%. Regarding time point: longitudinal time-point 3. Source material: PBMCs. The receptors stem from a female donor with HTLV-1-associated myelopathy (HAM/TSP).

The chain couples TRBV20-1 to TRBJ2-7; TRBD2 is a possible D gene (6 bases). The CDR3 is made up of 13 amino acids. Trimming removed 2 bases from V and 3 bases from J, with 11 bases in between. Germline V gene data show CDR1 as DFQATT and CDR2 as SNEGSKA (reference sequence). This CDR3 is CSARLAWNYEQYF. In DNA, the CDR3 is TGCAGTGCTAGACTAGCGTGGAACTACGAGCAGTACTTC.

This clonotype was recorded at least ten times. The chain joins TRBV18 to TRBJ2-7; D is possibly TRBD1 (5 bases). Trimming removed 2 bases from V and 2 bases from J, with 10 bases in between. This CDR3 contains 14 residues. Germline assignment: CDR1 KGHSH and CDR2 LQKENI. The CDR3 is CASSPDRNTYEQYF. The CDR3 region has the DNA TGTGCCAGCTCACCAGACAGAAATACCTACGAGCAGTACTTC.

This clonotype is medium-sized (0.01 to 0.1%) within its sample. The V gene is TRBV21-1, the J gene TRBJ2-7; the table's TRBD1 call for D was not verified on the DNA. TRBV21-1 is termed a pseudogene. The CDR3 extends over 17 amino acids. CDR3 sequence reads: CASSNTPSAGGLCEQYF. The CDR3 DNA reads as TGTGCCAGCAGCAACACCCCCAGCGCGGGGGGGCTCTGCGAGCAGTACTTC.

A few counts support this clonotype. The rearrangement uses TRBV18 and TRBJ2-7; D unclear. This CDR3 is built from 12 residues. The ends were cut back, 6 bases at V and 1 base at J, with 7 bases in the middle. Looked up from germline, CDR1 is KGHSH and CDR2 is LQKENI. The CDR3 here is CASSTDSYEQYF. CDR3 DNA sequence: TGTGCCAGCTCTACCGATTCCTACGAGCAGTACTTC.

This clonotype has a count of ten or more. This chain uses TRBV4-1 with TRBJ1-4; no firm D call. The V end lost 2 bases, the J end lost 5 bases, and 18 bases lay between the germline ends. The V gene's germline CDR1 is MGHRA and CDR2 YSYEKL. The CDR3 is 17 amino acids. CDR3 sequence reads: CASSQTKGSLANEKLFF. The DNA of the CDR3 is TGCGCCAGCAGCCAAACTAAGGGATCCCTAGCAAATGAAAAACTGTTTTTT.

Ten or more counts support this clonotype. In DNA, the CDR3 is TGTGCCACCAGTGACCCGGGACAGGGGGAGGCGAAGCAGTACTTC. It yields the protein CATSDPGQGEAKQYF. The V and J genes are TRBV24-1 and TRBJ2-7; 11 nucleotides line up with TRBD1. J lost 8 bases, V lost 4 bases, and 9 bases had no gene match. CDR1 KGHDR and CDR2 SFDVKD come from the germline V gene. This CDR3 is built from 15 residues.

This clonotype was detected ten times or more. The chain has TRBV20-1 and TRBJ2-1, with 12 bases identical to TRBD2. CDR1 and CDR2 (germline): DFQATT, SNEGSKA (reference sequence). The CDR3 sequence is 13 residues long. Trimming took 0 bases from V and 12 from J; bases not matched to a gene: 3. This CDR3 is CSAREGLAGLQFF. CDR3 sequence (DNA): TGCAGTGCTAGAGAGGGACTAGCGGGTTTGCAGTTCTTC.

The rearrangement joins TRBV5-5 to TRBJ2-2; D is unclear. CDR1 is SGHKS and CDR2 is YYEKEE in the germline V gene (reference sequence). CDR3 length: 13 amino acids. V was shortened by 2 bases and J by 3 bases, with 5 bases between the two germline ends. CDR3 nucleotide sequence: TGTGCCAGCAGCTTAAGTGACACCGGGGAGCTGTTTTTT. Translation: CASSLSDTGELFF. Filled out from reference TRBV5-5 and TRBJ2-2, the complete variable domain reads DAGVTQSPTHLIKTRGQQVTLRCSPISGHKSVSWYQQVLGQGPQFIFQYYEKEERGRGNFPDRFSARQFPNYSSELNVNALLLGDSALYLCASSLSDTGELFFGEGSRLTVL.

This clonotype was picked up many times. This chain connects TRBV7-8 to TRBJ2-7; D is unresolved. The CDR3 covers 14 residues. V dropped 3 bases and J dropped 6 bases, with 15 bases sitting between them. CDR1 and CDR2 from the germline V gene are SGHVS and FQNEAQ. The CDR3 spells CASSFLSELGEQYF. DNA of the CDR3: TGTGCCAGCAGCTTTCTCTCTGAGCTTGGCGAGCAGTACTTC.

At least ten counts were recorded for this clonotype. The J gene is TRBJ2-3, the V gene TRBV3-1; D possibly uses TRBD1 or TRBD2 (6 bases each). Deletions cut 0 bases from V and 4 bases from J, with 11 bases between. This CDR3 contains 15 residues. Per germline, CDR1 LGHDT and CDR2 YNNKEL (reference sequence). For the CDR3, the DNA is TGTGCCAGCAGCCAAGAGAGGAGGGGGTCAGATACGCAGTATTTT. The encoded protein is CASSQERRGSDTQYF.

This clonotype was seen ten or more times. CDR3 region: CASSFQGDTDTQYF. The CDR3 DNA is TGCGCCAGCAGCTTCCAGGGTGACACAGATACGCAGTATTTT. The gene calls are TRBV5-1 and TRBJ2-3; a weak D match, TRBD1 (5 bases). From germline, CDR1 is SGHRS and CDR2 YFSETQ. The CDR3 runs to 14 residues. The germline V and J ends were trimmed by 2 bases and 2 bases, with 9 bases remaining between them. Full variable domain (remainder filled in from reference TRBV5-1 and TRBJ2-3): KAGVTQTPRYLIKTRGQQVTLSCSPISGHRSVSWYQQTPGQGLQFLFEYFSETQRNKGNFPGRFSGRQFSNSRSEMNVSTLELGDSALYLCASSFQGDTDTQYFGPGTRLTVL.

The V and J genes are TRBV9 and TRBJ2-7; 7 positions agree with TRBD2. Germline V gene lookup returns CDR1 SGDLS and CDR2 YYNGEE. CDR3 length equals 16 residues. Trimming at V came to 0 bases and at J to 4 bases, leaving 10 bases not matched to a gene. The CDR3 coding sequence is TGTGCCAGCAGCGTAGCTCAAACTAGCGCAAAATACGAGCAGTACTTC. This encodes CASSVAQTSAKYEQYF. The complete variable domain, with remaining parts taken from reference TRBV9 and TRBJ2-7, reads DSGVTQTPKHLITATGQRVTLRCSPRSGDLSVYWYQQSLDQGLQFLIQYYNGEERAKGNILERFSAQQFPDLHSELNLSSLELGDSALYFCASSVAQTSAKYEQYFGPGTRLTVT.

There are many counts of this clonotype. The rearrangement joins TRBV27 to TRBJ2-6, with TRBD2 matching 7 bases. Germline trimming cut 5 bases from V and 1 base from J; bases unmatched to any gene: 8. The CDR3 loop spans 17 amino acids. CDR1 and CDR2 (germline): MNHEY, SMNVEV (reference sequence). The CDR3 DNA reads TGTGCCAGCAGTCCTACCGGGGGGTTTTCTGGGGCCAACGTCCTGACTTTC. Translating gives CASSPTGGFSGANVLTF.

This clonotype was recorded at least ten times. V is TRBV2 and J is TRBJ2-1; D perhaps matches TRBD2 (5 bases). Trimming cost V 7 bases and J 6 bases, with 7 bases left between them. CDR1 is SNHLY, CDR2 FYNNEI, per germline. The CDR3 loop spans 11 amino acids. CDR3 in amino acids: CASTGGNEQFF. The DNA for the CDR3 is TGTGCCAGCACAGGAGGCAATGAGCAGTTCTTC. Complete variable domain (other parts from reference TRBV2 and TRBJ2-1): EPEVTQTPSHQVTQMGQEVILRCVPISNHLYFYWYRQILGQKVEFLVSFYNNEISEKSEIFDDQFSVERPDGSNFTLKIRSTKLEDSAMYFCASTGGNEQFFGPGTRLTVL.

This chain joins TRBV12-3 or TRBV12-4 and TRBJ2-1; D call uncertain. V was clipped by 6 bases and J by 6 bases, with 9 bases between them. The CDR3 spans 12 residues. In DNA form, the CDR3 reads TGTGCCAGCAGCCCCACGGTCAATGAGCAGTTCTTC. Translated: CASSPTVNEQFF.

This clonotype has a count of ten or more. The gene calls are TRBV5-1 and TRBJ2-1, with D tentatively TRBD2 (7 bases). Germline V gene data show CDR1 as SGHRS and CDR2 as YFSETQ. Trimming removed 0 bases from V and 1 base from J, with 14 bases in between. The CDR3 covers 17 residues. The CDR3 reads CASSLERGGLSYNEQFF. CDR3 coding DNA: TGCGCCAGCAGCTTGGAGAGGGGGGGGCTGTCCTACAATGAGCAGTTCTTC.

This clonotype was observed many times. V and J are TRBV5-1 and TRBJ2-1, with D perhaps TRBD2 (5 bases). The CDR3 loop spans 14 amino acids. Germline lookup yields CDR1 SGHRS and CDR2 YFSETQ. Trimming removed 5 bases from V and 5 bases from J, with 14 bases in between. The DNA of the CDR3 is TGCGCCAGCAGGGGGAGCCTAGCCCACAATGAGCAGTTCTTC. Protein: CASRGSLAHNEQFF.

This clonotype has ten or more counts. V gene TRBV29-1 combines with J gene TRBJ2-7, with D perhaps TRBD1 (5 bases). The CDR3 contains 16 residues. Per the germline V gene, CDR1 is SQVTM and CDR2 is ANQGSEA. Trimming took off 4 bases at V and 6 bases at J, with 25 bases between the two ends. Here the CDR3 reads CSVAPLVTTGWSEQYF. CDR3 nucleotides: TGCAGCGTTGCACCACTTGTAACTACAGGCTGGTCCGAGCAGTACTTC.

Ten or more counts support this clonotype. The chain couples TRBV5-1 to TRBJ2-3, with D unresolved. Deletions cut 4 bases from V and 2 bases from J, with 11 bases between. Germline V gives CDR1 SGHRS, CDR2 YFSETQ. The CDR3 extends over 14 amino acids. The CDR3 spells CASSKIVTTDTQYF. The CDR3 region has the DNA TGCGCCAGCAGCAAGATCGTTACCACAGATACGCAGTATTTT.

This clonotype was counted many times. The chain uses TRBV28 and TRBJ2-5, with D possibly TRBD1 on 5 matching bases. Germline V gene lookup returns CDR1 MDHEN and CDR2 SYDVKM. This CDR3 region has 13 residues. The V gene lost 5 bases and the J gene lost 5 bases, with 12 bases spanning the gap. The CDR3 DNA reads TGTGCCAGCAGTGGGCAGGGAAGGGAGACCCAGTACTTC. Its protein product is CASSGQGRETQYF.

On this clonotype: This may be a read error, as it is one base from a much larger clone. This chain connects TRBV7-3 to TRBJ2-1; D unclear. CDR3 length: 13 residues. V was shortened by 5 bases and J by 12 bases, with 17 bases between the two germline ends. Germline values: CDR1 SGHTA, CDR2 FQGTGA. CDR3 residues: CASSPPVGTRQFF. CDR3 sequence (DNA): TGTGCCAGCAGCCCTCCAGTCGGCACCCGGCAGTTCTTC. The full variable domain, its missing parts supplied by reference TRBV7-3 and TRBJ2-1, is GAGVSQTPSNKVTEKGKYVELRCDPISGHTALYWYRQSLGQGPEFLIYFQGTGAADDSGLPNDRFFAVRPEGSVSTLKIQRTERGDSAVYLCASSPPVGTRQFFGPGTRLTVL.

This clonotype was counted at least ten times. This chain links TRBV20-1 with TRBJ2-5; 7 bases align to TRBD2. The germline V gene has CDR1 DFQATT and CDR2 SNEGSKA (reference sequence). The V gene end was trimmed by 6 bases and the J gene end by 3 bases; junction bases not matched to a gene: 19. The CDR3 has 17 amino acids. The CDR3 nucleotides are TGCAGTGCCCGTCCTTCCCTCGAGGGACTAAAAAAAGAGACCCAGTACTTC. It specifies CSARPSLEGLKKETQYF.

This clonotype was seen many times. The chain combines TRBV28 with TRBJ2-7; tentatively, D is TRBD1 or TRBD2 (5 bases each). Germline CDR1 reads MDHEN; CDR2 reads SYDVKM. V lost 7 bases, J lost 1 base, and 14 bases lay in between. The CDR3 runs to 14 residues. CDR3 DNA sequence: TGTGCCAGCAACCTGCCCGGGGCGTCCTACGAGCAGTACTTC. Translating gives CASNLPGASYEQYF. Looking up the rest from reference TRBV28 and TRBJ2-7 gives the full variable domain: DVKVTQSSRYLVKRTGEKVFLECVQDMDHENMFWYRQDPGLGLRLIYFSYDVKMKEKGDIPEGYSVSREKKERFSLILESASTNQTSMYLCASNLPGASYEQYFGPGTRLTVT.

This clonotype was recorded at least ten times. This chain connects TRBV9 to TRBJ1-2, with TRBD1 matching 10 bases. The germline V gene has CDR1 SGDLS and CDR2 YYNGEE. This CDR3 spans 17 amino acids. Trimming at V came to 0 bases and at J to 2 bases, leaving 7 bases not matched to a gene. Written as DNA, the CDR3 is TGTGCCAGCAGCGTAGATTGGGGGGACAGGGGAAACTATGGCTACACCTTC. This codes for CASSVDWGDRGNYGYTF.

This clonotype was counted between two and nine times. The chain is built from TRBV27 and TRBJ2-7, with TRBD1 matching over 7 bases. Germline lookup yields CDR1 MNHEY and CDR2 SMNVEV (reference sequence). J was trimmed by 7 bases and V by 4 bases; bases with no gene match: 4. The CDR3 is 12 residues long. In DNA form, the CDR3 reads TGTGCCAGCAGTTCTTCAGGGGGAGAGCAGTACTTC. Its protein product is CASSSSGGEQYF.

This clonotype has at least ten counts. The V gene is TRBV11-2, the J gene TRBJ1-2, with D uncertain. This CDR3 is built from 14 residues. The V gene's germline CDR1 is SGHAT and CDR2 FQNNGV. V was pared by 2 bases and J by 7 bases, with 14 bases between. The CDR3 DNA reads TGTGCCAGCAGCTTAACCACAGTCTCGGCTGGCTACACCTTC. Amino acid sequence: CASSLTTVSAGYTF.

The table lists this clonotype with many counts. This chain joins TRBV6-1 and TRBJ2-5, with D maybe TRBD1 (5 bases). Trimming shortened V by 6 bases and J by 2 bases, and 16 bases separated the two germline ends. CDR1 and CDR2 (germline): MNHNS, SASEGT. This CDR3 has 15 amino acids. DNA of the CDR3: TGTGCCAGCAGCGTAGGACCAGGGTTTCAAGAGACCCAGTACTTC. Translated, it gives CASSVGPGFQETQYF.

This clonotype was picked up one time. The junction shows a germline mismatch at one end, possibly a read error. This chain uses TRBV5-1 with TRBJ2-4, with D perhaps matching TRBD1 (6 bases). The CDR3 covers 15 residues. Germline lookup yields CDR1 SGHRS and CDR2 YFSETQ. The DNA of the CDR3 is TGCGCCAACAGCTCCACGGACAGAGGCAGAAACATTCAGTACTTC. Translating it yields CANSSTDRGRNIQYF.

This clonotype was counted only a few times. The chain employs TRBV10-3 and TRBJ2-2, with TRBD1 matching over 7 bases. The CDR3 runs 15 residues. The V segment lost 6 bases and the J segment 1 base; nucleotides outside the gene matches: 5. Germline V gives CDR1 ENHRY, CDR2 SYGVKD. Written as DNA, the CDR3 is TGTGCCATCAGACTGGACAGGATGAACACCGGGGAGCTGTTTTTT. It encodes CAIRLDRMNTGELFF.

This clonotype was recorded many times. V is TRBV9 and J is TRBJ2-1; D call uncertain. The V gene's germline CDR1 is SGDLS and CDR2 YYNGEE. The V end lost 0 bases, the J end lost 5 bases, and 9 bases lay between the germline ends. The CDR3 length is 14 residues. The CDR3 loop is CASSVEWANNEQFF. The CDR3 DNA follows: TGTGCCAGCAGCGTAGAGTGGGCAAACAATGAGCAGTTCTTC.